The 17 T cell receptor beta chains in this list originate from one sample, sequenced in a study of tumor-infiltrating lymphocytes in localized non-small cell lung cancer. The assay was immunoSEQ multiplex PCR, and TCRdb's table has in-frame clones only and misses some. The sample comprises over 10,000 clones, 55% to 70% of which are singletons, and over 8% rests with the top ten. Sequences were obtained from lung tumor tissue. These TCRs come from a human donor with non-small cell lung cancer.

The CDR3 DNA reads TGCGCCAGCAGCCAGGACCGACAGCTCACAGATACGCAGTATTTT. Residues: CASSQDRQLTDTQYF. The chain carries TRBV4-3 and TRBJ2-3; a weak D match, TRBD1 (5 bases). V was shortened by 3 bases and J by 2 bases, with 12 bases between the two germline ends. This CDR3 is 15 amino acids long. The germline gives CDR1 LGHNA, CDR2 YSLEER.

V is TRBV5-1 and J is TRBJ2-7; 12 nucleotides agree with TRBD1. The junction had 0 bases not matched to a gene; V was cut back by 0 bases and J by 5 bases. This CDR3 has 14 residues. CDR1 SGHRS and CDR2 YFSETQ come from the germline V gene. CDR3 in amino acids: CASSLGDRGHEQYF. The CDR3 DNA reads TGCGCCAGCAGCTTGGGGGACAGGGGGCACGAGCAGTACTTC.

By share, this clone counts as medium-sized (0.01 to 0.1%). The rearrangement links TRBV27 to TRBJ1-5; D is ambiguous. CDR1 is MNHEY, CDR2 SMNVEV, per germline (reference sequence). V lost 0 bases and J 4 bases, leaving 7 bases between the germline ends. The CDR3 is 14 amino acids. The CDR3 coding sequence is TGTGCCAGCAGTTTATCGTTTGCGAATCAGCCCCAGCATTTT. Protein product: CASSLSFANQPQHF.

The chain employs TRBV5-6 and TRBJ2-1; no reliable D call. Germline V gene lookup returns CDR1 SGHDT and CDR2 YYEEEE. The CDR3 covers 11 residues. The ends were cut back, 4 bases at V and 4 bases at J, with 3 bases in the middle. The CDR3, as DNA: TGTGCCAGCAGCATGTACAATGAGCAGTTCTTC. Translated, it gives CASSMYNEQFF.

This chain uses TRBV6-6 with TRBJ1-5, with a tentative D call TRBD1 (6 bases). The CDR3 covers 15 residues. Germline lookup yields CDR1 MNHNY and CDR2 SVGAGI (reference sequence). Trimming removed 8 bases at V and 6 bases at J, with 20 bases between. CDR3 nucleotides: TGTGCCAGCCTCAACTTCGCAGGGGCACGTCAGCCCCAGCATTTT. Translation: CASLNFAGARQPQHF.

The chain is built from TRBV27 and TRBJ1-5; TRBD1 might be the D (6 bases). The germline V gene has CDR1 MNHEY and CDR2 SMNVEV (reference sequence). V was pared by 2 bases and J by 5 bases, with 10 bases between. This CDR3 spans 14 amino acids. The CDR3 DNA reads TGTGCCAGCAGTTTAGGGGGCCCGTATCAGCCCCAGCATTTT. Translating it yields CASSLGGPYQPQHF.

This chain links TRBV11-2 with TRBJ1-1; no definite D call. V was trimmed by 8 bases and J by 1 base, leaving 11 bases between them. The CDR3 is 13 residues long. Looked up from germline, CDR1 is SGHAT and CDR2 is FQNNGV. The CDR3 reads CASHPGPNTEAFF. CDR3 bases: TGTGCCAGCCACCCCGGACCGAACACTGAAGCTTTCTTT.

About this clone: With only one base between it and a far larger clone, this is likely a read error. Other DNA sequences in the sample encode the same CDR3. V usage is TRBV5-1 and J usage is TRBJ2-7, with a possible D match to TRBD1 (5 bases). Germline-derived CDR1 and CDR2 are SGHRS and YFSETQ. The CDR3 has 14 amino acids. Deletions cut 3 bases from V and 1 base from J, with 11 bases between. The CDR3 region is CASSSTGFSYEQYF. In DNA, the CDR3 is TGCGCCAGCAGCTCTACAGGATTTTCCTACGAGCAGTACTTC.

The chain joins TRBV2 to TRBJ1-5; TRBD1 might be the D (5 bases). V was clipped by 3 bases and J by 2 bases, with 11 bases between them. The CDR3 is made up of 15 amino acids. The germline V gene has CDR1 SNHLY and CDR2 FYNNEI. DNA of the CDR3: TGTGCCAGCAGTGATCCCAGGGACGGCAATCAGCCCCAGCATTTT. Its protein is CASSDPRDGNQPQHF.

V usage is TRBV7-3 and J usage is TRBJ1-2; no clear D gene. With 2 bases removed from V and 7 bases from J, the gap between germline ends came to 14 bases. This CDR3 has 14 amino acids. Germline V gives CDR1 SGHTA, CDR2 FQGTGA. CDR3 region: CASSLGGEGSGYTF. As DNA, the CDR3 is TGTGCCAGCAGCTTAGGCGGGGAGGGCTCTGGCTACACCTTC.

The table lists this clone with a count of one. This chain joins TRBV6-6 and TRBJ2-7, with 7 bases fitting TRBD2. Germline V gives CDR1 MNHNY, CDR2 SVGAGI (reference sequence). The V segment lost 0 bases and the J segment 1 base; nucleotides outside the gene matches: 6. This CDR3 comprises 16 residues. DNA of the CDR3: TGTGCCAGCAGTTACTCTCGGCTAGCGGTGTCCTACGAGCAGTACTTC. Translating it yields CASSYSRLAVSYEQYF.

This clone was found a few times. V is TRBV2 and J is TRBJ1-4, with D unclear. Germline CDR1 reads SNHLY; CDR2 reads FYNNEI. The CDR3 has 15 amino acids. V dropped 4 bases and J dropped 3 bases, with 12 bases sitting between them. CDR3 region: CASSAVSVPNEKLFF. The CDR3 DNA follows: TGTGCCAGCAGTGCCGTTTCCGTACCTAATGAAAAACTGTTTTTT.

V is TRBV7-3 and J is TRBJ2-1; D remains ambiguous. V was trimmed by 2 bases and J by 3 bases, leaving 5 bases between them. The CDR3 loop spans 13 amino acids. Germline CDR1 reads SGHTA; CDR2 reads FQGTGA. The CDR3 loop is CASSLSGYNEQFF. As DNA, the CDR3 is TGTGCCAGCAGCTTATCGGGCTACAATGAGCAGTTCTTC.

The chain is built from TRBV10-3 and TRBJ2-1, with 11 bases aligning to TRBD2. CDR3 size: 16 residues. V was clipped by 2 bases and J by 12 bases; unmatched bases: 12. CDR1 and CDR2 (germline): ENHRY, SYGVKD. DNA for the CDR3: TGTGCCATCAGTGAGCGGGGACTAGCGGCCCCAGAGGGGCAGTTCTTC. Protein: CAISERGLAAPEGQFF.

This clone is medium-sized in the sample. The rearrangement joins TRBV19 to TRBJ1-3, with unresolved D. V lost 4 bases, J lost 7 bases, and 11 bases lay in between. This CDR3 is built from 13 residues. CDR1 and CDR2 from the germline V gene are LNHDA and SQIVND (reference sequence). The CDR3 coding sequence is TGTGCCAGTAGTACAAGGTATTCCAACACCATATATTTT. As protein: CASSTRYSNTIYF.

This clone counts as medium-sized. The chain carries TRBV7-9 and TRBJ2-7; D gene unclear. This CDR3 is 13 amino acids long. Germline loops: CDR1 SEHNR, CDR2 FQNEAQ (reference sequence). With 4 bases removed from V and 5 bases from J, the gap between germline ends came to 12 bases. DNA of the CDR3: TGTGCCAGCAGCTCCAATTGGGGAAACGAGCAGTACTTC. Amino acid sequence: CASSSNWGNEQYF.

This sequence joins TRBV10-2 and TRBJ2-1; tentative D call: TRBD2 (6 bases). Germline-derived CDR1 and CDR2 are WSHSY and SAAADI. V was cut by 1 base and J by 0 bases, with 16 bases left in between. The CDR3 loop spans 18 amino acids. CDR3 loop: CASSEFRLAAPSYNEQFF. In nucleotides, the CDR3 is TGCGCCAGCAGTGAGTTTCGATTAGCGGCTCCCTCCTACAATGAGCAGTTCTTC.